The entry below gives a single T cell receptor beta chain sequence along with its context. Its antigen is as yet unknown. The pancreas tissue came from patients undergoing total pancreatectomy with islet autotransplantation. This entry comes from a study of immune characteristics of hereditary and idiopathic chronic pancreatitis. Study-wide findings and caveats: Gene families like TRBV10, TRBV19, TRBV23 and TRBV5 were used differently between subtypes. Versus controls, both chronic pancreatitis groups showed increased diversity and reduced clonality.

Clones were sequenced by immunoSEQ multiplex PCR, and TCRdb holds only the in-frame ones, with some missing. In the table there are 13,000 to 15,000 clones, about 73% of which are singletons. There are 14 residues in the CDR3. The germline V gene encodes CDR1 SGHTA and CDR2 FQGNSA. J was trimmed by 4 bases and V by 7 bases; bases with no gene match: 9. The sequenced sample was pancreas tissue with hereditary chronic pancreatitis. The V and J genes are TRBV7-2 and TRBJ2-5; TRBD2 matches 7 bases. The sequence came from a human donor with chronic pancreatitis. The CDR3 bases are TGTGCCAGCACCCCCTCGCGGGAGAGAGAGACCCAGTACTTC. This codes for CASTPSRERETQYF.